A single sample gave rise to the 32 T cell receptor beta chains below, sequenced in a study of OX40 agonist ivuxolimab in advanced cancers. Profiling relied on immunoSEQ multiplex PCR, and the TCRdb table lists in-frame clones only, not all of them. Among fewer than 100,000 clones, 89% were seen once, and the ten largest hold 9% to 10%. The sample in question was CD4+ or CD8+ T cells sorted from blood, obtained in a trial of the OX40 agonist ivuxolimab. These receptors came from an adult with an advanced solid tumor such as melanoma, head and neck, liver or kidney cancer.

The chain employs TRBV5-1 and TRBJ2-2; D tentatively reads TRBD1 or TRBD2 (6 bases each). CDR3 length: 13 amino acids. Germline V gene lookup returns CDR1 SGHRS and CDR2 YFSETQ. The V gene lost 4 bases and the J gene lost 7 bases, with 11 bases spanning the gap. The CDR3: CASSPEGGGELFF. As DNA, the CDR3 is TGCGCCAGCAGCCCTGAGGGGGGCGGGGAGCTGTTTTTT.

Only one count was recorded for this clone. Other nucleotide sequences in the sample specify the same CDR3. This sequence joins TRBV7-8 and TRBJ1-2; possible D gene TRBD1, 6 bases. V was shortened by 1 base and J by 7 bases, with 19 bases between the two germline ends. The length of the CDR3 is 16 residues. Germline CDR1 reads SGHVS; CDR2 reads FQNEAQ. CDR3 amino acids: CASSLGEGGRPSGYTF. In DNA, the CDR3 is TGTGCCAGCAGCTTAGGGGAGGGGGGGCGACCAAGTGGCTACACCTTC.

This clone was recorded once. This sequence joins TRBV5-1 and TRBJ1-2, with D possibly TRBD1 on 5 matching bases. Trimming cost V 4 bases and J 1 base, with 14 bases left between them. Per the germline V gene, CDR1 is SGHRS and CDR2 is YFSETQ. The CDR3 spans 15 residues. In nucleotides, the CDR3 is TGCGCCAGCAGCCCACCCCCGGGACTTAACTATGGCTACACCTTC. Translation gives CASSPPPGLNYGYTF.

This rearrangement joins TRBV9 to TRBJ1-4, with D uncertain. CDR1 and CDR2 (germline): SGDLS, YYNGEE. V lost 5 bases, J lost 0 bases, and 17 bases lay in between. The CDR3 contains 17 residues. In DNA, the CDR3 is TGTGCCAGCAGTTTCGGGTCGACCGACCCAACTAATGAAAAACTGTTTTTT. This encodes CASSFGSTDPTNEKLFF.

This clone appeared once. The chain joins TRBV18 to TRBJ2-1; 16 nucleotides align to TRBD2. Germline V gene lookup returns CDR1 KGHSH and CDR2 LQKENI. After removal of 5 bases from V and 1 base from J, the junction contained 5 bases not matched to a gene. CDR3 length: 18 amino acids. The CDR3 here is CASSAGLAGGSSYNEQFF. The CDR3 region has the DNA TGTGCCAGCTCAGCGGGACTAGCGGGAGGGAGTTCCTACAATGAGCAGTTCTTC.

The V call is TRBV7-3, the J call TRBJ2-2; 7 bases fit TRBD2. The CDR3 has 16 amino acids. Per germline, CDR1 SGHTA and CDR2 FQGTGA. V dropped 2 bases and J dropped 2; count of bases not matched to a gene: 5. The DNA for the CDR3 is TGTGCCAGCAGCTTATTCGCTAGCGGAAACACCGGGGAGCTGTTTTTT. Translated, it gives CASSLFASGNTGELFF.

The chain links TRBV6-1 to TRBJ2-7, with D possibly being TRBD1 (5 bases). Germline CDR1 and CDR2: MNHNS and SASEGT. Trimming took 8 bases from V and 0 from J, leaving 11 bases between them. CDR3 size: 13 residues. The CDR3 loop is CASGAGHSYEQYF. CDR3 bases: TGTGCCAGCGGGGCAGGGCACTCCTACGAGCAGTACTTC.

The DNA for the CDR3 is TGTGCCAGCAGGGACCTTGGGTACTCTGGCAAAAACATTCAGTACTTC. Translated: CASRDLGYSGKNIQYF. V gene TRBV27 combines with J gene TRBJ2-4; no definite D call. Trimming took 6 bases from V and 3 from J, leaving 18 bases between them. Germline lookup yields CDR1 MNHEY and CDR2 SMNVEV (reference sequence). CDR3 length equals 16 residues.

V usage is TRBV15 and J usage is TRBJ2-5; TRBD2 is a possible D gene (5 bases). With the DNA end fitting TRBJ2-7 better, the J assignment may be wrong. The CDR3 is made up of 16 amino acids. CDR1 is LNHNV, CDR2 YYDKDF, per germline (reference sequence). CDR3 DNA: TGTGCCACCAGCAGAGAGCCTACCGGACTGGCCTACGAGCAGTACTTC. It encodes CATSREPTGLAYEQYF.

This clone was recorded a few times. In DNA form, the CDR3 reads TGTGCCAGCAGTTACTCGGGCACGTACCAAGAGACCCAGTACTTC. Its translation: CASSYSGTYQETQYF. V usage is TRBV6-5 and J usage is TRBJ2-5; no definite D call. The V gene's germline CDR1 is MNHEY and CDR2 SVGAGI. V lost 0 bases to trimming and J lost 0 bases, with 8 bases between them. The CDR3 runs to 15 residues.

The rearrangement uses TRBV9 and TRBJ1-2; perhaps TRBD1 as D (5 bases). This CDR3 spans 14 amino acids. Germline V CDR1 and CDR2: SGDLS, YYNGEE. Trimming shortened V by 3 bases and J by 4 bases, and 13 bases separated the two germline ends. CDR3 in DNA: TGTGCCAGCAGCGCGCAGGGTATATCCTATGGCTACACCTTC. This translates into CASSAQGISYGYTF.

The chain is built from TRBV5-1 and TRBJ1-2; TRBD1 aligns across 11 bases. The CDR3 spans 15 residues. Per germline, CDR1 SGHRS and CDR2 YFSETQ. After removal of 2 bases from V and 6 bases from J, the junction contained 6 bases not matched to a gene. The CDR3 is CASSFPGTGGDGYTF. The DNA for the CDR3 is TGCGCCAGCAGCTTCCCCGGGACAGGGGGGGATGGCTACACCTTC.

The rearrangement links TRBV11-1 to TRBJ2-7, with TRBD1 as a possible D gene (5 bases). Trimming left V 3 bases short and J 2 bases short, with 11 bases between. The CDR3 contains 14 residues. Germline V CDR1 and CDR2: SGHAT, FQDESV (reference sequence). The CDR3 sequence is CASSFRQGPYEQYF. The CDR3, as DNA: TGTGCCAGCAGCTTTAGGCAGGGCCCCTACGAGCAGTACTTC.

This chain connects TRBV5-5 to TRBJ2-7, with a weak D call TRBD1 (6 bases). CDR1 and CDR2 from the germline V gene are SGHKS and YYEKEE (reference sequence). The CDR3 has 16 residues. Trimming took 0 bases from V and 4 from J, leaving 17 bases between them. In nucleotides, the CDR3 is TGTGCCAGCAGCTTGGCAGCAGGGGCGAAAATTTACGAGCAGTACTTC. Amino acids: CASSLAAGAKIYEQYF.

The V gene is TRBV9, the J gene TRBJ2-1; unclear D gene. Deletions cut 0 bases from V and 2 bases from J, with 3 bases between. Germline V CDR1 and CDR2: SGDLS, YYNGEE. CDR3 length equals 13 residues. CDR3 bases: TGTGCCAGCAGCGTAGTGCCCTACAATGAGCAGTTCTTC. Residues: CASSVVPYNEQFF.

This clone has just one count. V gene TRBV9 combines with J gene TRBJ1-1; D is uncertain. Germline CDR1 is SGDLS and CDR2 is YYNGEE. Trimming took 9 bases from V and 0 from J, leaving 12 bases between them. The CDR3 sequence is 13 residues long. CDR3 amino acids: CATSSDMNTEAFF. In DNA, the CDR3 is TGTGCCACCTCGTCGGATATGAACACTGAAGCTTTCTTT.

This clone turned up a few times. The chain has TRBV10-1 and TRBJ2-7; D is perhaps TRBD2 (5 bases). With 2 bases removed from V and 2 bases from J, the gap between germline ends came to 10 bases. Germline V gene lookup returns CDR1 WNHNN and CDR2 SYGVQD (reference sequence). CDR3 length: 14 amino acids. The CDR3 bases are TGCGCCAGCAGTGAGGGCCTAGCTCCCTACGAGCAGTACTTC. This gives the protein CASSEGLAPYEQYF.

CDR3 loop: CASSYKTGSNQPQHF. The CDR3, as DNA: TGTGCCAGCAGCTACAAGACAGGTAGCAATCAGCCCCAGCATTTT. The rearrangement joins TRBV7-2 to TRBJ1-5; D perhaps matches TRBD1 (6 bases). CDR1 and CDR2 from the germline V gene are SGHTA and FQGNSA. Trimming removed 4 bases at V and 0 bases at J, with 10 bases between. The CDR3 runs to 15 residues.

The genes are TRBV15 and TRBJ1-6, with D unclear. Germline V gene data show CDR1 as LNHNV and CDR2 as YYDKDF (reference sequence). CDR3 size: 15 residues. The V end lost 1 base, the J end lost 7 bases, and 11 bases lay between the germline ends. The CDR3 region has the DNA TGTGCCACCAGCAGAGTTGGACTGAACAATTCACCCCTCCACTTT. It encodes CATSRVGLNNSPLHF. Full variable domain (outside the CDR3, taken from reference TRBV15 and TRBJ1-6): DAMVIQNPRYQVTQFGKPVTLSCSQTLNHNVMYWYQQKSSQAPKLLFHYYDKDFNNEADTPDNFQSRRPNTSFCFLDIRSPGLGDTAMYLCATSRVGLNNSPLHFGNGTRLTVT.

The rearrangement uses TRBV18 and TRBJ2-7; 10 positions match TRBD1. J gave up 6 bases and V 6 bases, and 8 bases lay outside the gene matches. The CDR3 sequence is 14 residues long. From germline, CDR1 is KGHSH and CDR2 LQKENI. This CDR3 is CASSPGTGEGEQYF. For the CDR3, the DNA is TGTGCCAGCTCCCCGGGGACAGGGGAAGGCGAGCAGTACTTC.

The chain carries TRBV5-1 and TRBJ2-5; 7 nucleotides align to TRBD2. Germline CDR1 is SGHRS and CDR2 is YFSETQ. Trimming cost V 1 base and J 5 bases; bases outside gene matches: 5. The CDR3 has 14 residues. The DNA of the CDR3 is TGCGCCAGCAGCTTGTTTCAGGGAGGGGAGACCCAGTACTTC. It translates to CASSLFQGGETQYF.

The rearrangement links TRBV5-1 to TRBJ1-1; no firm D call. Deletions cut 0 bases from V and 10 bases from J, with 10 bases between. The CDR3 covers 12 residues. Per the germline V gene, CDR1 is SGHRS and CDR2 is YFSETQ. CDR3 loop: CASSLGLGTAFF. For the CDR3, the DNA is TGCGCCAGCAGCTTGGGGCTGGGAACAGCTTTCTTT.

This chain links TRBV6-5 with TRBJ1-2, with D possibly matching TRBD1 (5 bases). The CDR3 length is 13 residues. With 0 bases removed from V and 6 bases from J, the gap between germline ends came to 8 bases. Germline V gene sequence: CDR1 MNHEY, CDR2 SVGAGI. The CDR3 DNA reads TGTGCCAGCAGTTACTCGGGGGGGGATGGCTACACCTTC. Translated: CASSYSGGDGYTF.

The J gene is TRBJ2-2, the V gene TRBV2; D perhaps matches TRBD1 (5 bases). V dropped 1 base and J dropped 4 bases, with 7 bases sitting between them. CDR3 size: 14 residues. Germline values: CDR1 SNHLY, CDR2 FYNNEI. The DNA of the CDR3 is TGTGCCAGCAGTGAAGTGGGGCTCACCGGGGAGCTGTTTTTT. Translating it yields CASSEVGLTGELFF. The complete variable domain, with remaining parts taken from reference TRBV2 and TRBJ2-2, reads EPEVTQTPSHQVTQMGQEVILRCVPISNHLYFYWYRQILGQKVEFLVSFYNNEISEKSEIFDDQFSVERPDGSNFTLKIRSTKLEDSAMYFCASSEVGLTGELFFGEGSRLTVL.

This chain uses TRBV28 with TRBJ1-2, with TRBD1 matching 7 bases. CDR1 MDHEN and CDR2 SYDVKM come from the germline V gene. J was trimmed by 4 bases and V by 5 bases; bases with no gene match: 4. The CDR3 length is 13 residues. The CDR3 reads CASSVGTAYGYTF. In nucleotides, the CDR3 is TGTGCCAGCAGTGTCGGGACAGCCTATGGCTACACCTTC.

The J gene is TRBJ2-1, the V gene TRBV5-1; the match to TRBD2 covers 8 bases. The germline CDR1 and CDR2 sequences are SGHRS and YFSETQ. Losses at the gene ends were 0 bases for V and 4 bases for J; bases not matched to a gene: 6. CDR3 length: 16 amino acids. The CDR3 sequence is CASSLVSSGGYNEQFF. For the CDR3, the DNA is TGCGCCAGCAGCTTGGTTTCGAGCGGGGGTTACAATGAGCAGTTCTTC.

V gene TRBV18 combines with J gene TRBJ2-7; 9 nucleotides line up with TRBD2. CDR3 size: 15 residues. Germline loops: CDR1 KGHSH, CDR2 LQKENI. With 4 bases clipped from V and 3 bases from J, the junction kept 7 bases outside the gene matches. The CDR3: CASSRGGGAFYEQYF. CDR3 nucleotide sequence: TGTGCCAGCTCACGCGGCGGGGGGGCTTTCTACGAGCAGTACTTC. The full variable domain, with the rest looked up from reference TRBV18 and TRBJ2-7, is NAGVMQNPRHLVRRRGQEARLRCSPMKGHSHVYWYRQLPEEGLKFMVYLQKENIIDESGMPKERFSAEFPKEGPSILRIQQVVRGDSAAYFCASSRGGGAFYEQYFGPGTRLTVT.

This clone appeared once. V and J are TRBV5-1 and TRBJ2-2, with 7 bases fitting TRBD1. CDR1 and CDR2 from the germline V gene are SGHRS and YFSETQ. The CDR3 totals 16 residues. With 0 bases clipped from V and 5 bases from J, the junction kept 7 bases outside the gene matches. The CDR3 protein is CASSLATGSRTGELFF. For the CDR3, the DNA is TGCGCCAGCAGCTTGGCGACAGGGTCGAGAACCGGGGAGCTGTTTTTT.

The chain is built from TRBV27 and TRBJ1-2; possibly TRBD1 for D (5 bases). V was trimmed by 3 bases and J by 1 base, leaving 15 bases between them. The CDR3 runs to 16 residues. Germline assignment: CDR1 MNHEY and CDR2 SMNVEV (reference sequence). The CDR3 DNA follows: TGTGCCAGCAGTTTTACCGGGGCCAGGCGTAACTATGGCTACACCTTC. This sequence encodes CASSFTGARRNYGYTF.

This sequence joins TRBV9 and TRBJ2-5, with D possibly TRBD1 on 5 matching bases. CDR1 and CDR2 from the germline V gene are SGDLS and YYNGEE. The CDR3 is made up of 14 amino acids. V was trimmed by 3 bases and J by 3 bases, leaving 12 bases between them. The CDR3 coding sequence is TGTGCCAGCAGCGCCCCGACAGCAGAAGAGACCCAGTACTTC. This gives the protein CASSAPTAEETQYF.

CDR3 DNA: TGTGCCAGCAGTCGAGCAGGGGGCCTCCTCTTAGGCAAAAACATTCAGTACTTC. Its translation: CASSRAGGLLLGKNIQYF. The gene calls are TRBV28 and TRBJ2-4; 8 nucleotides align to TRBD1. This CDR3 comprises 18 residues. Looked up from germline, CDR1 is MDHEN and CDR2 is SYDVKM. V gave up 5 bases and J gave up 3 bases; unmatched junction bases: 15.

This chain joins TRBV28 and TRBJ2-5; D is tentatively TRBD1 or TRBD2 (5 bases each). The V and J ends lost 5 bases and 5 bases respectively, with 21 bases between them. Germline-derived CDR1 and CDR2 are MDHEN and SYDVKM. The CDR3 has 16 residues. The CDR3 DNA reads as TGTGCCAGCAGTCTCCACGGGGCAGGGACGCATGAGACCCAGTACTTC. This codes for CASSLHGAGTHETQYF.